This T cell receptor (beta chain) comes out of a study of shared clonotypes between healthy human individuals. Clones were sequenced by immunoSEQ multiplex PCR, and TCRdb holds only the in-frame ones, with some missing. The sample shows around 2,000,000 clones, roughly 95% of them seen only once. The germline V gene has CDR1 SGHRS and CDR2 YFSETQ. V was cut by 3 bases and J by 6 bases, with 11 bases left in between. The CDR3 totals 13 residues. Sequencing was performed on naive CD4+ T cells sorted from blood. The subset: CD45RA+ positively selected. The rearrangement links TRBV5-1 to TRBJ2-3; D is unresolved. The source is a man aged 18 to 30 in good health. CDR3 DNA: TGCGCCAGCAGCTCGCAGAGGATGGATACGCAGTATTTT. Translating it yields CASSSQRMDTQYF.